This TCR beta chain came from a study of blood T cell repertoires in COVID-19. This CDR3 spans 16 amino acids. The germline CDR1 and CDR2 sequences are SGHDT and YYEEEE. V shed 1 base and J 4 bases; nucleotides not matched to a gene: 6. Here immunoSEQ multiplex PCR was the method, and the copy in TCRdb shows in-frame clones only, minus some. The sample lists around 190,000 clones, 70% to 85% occurring once. V is TRBV5-6 and J is TRBJ2-3, with 10 bases that match TRBD1. The TCR originated in a human donor in a cohort sampled during active COVID-19. Material: peripheral blood. The CDR3 sequence: CASSLSTGGWADTQYF. CDR3 coding DNA: TGTGCCAGCAGCTTGTCGACAGGGGGCTGGGCAGATACGCAGTATTTT.